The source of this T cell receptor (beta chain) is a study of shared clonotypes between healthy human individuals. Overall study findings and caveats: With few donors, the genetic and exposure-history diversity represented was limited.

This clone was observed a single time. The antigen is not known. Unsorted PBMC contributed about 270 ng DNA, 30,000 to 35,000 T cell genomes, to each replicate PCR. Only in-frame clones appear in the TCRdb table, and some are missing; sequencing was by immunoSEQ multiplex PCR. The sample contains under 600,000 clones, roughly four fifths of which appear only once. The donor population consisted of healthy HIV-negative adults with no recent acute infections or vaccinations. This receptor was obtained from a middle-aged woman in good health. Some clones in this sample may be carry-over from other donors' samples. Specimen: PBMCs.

The CDR3 sequence: CASSASGTRGSDTQYF. CDR3 bases: TGTGCCAGCAGTGCCTCCGGGACTAGGGGCTCAGATACGCAGTATTTT. The rearrangement joins TRBV6-4 to TRBJ2-3; TRBD2 matches 8 bases. The CDR3 is made up of 16 amino acids. Germline CDR1 and CDR2: MRHNA and SNTAGT. The ends lost 4 bases at V and 4 bases at J; junction bases unmatched: 10.